Shown below are 13 T cell receptor beta chains from a single sample sequenced in a study of blood T cell repertoires in COVID-19 (dated by TCRdb to the early 2020s). Library prep was done by the immunoSEQ multiplex PCR assay. The source is immuneACCESS, and TCRdb retained only in-frame sequences with V and J called. Part of the clones is not carried over; for the studies checked, unresolved V genes explain less than half of this, and the remainder is unexplained. In all, the sample holds hundreds of thousands of clones, and 88% of those were seen once. The top ten constitute 6% to 8.5% of the sample. The source material was peripheral blood. The receptor source for this set is a woman aged 65 to 85 with COVID-19, enrolled during active disease.

Points on this clone: At one boundary the junction diverges from the germline segment, which might be a read error. The CDR3 bases are TGTGCCAGCAGTTTAGCAGGGGAAAGTGGCTACACCTTC. Translated, it gives CASSLAGESGYTF. The chain links TRBV7-2 to TRBJ1-2; TRBD1 is a possible D gene (6 bases). Germline CDR1 SGHTA, CDR2 FQGNSA. This CDR3 has 13 amino acids.

This clone was seen a single time. This chain uses TRBV7-2 with TRBJ1-5; D gene unclear. Per germline, CDR1 SGHTA and CDR2 FQGNSA. Deletions cut 1 base from V and 9 bases from J, with 13 bases between. CDR3 length: 14 residues. CDR3 in DNA: TGTGCCAGCAGCTTAGGACCCCTCTGGAGGCCCCAGCATTTT. This translates into CASSLGPLWRPQHF.

CDR3 coding DNA: TGCGCCAGCAGCCGAAAAACAGGACAGGTGTCCACTGAAGCTTTCTTT. Amino acid sequence: CASSRKTGQVSTEAFF. The chain is built from TRBV4-1 and TRBJ1-1; 7 nucleotides line up with TRBD1. J was trimmed by 4 bases and V by 4 bases; bases with no gene match: 12. CDR3 length: 16 amino acids. The germline V gene has CDR1 MGHRA and CDR2 YSYEKL.

This chain links TRBV10-1 with TRBJ1-1; possibly TRBD1 for D (6 bases). CDR1 WNHNN and CDR2 SYGVQD come from the germline V gene (reference sequence). CDR3 length: 14 residues. Trimming left V 4 bases short and J 0 bases short, with 9 bases between. CDR3 in DNA: TGCGCCAGCAGTGCGGGGGGCTTGAACACTGAAGCTTTCTTT. It encodes CASSAGGLNTEAFF.

This clone occurred once. The chain links TRBV18 to TRBJ1-2, with TRBD1 matching over 7 bases. The CDR3 is 17 amino acids. CDR1 is KGHSH and CDR2 is LQKENI in the germline V gene. Germline trimming cut 0 bases from V and 1 base from J; bases unmatched to any gene: 8. The CDR3 bases are TGTGCCAGCTCACCACCGGATAGGACAGGCCATAACTATGGCTACACCTTC. This codes for CASSPPDRTGHNYGYTF. Complete variable domain (other parts from reference TRBV18 and TRBJ1-2): NAGVMQNPRHLVRRRGQEARLRCSPMKGHSHVYWYRQLPEEGLKFMVYLQKENIIDESGMPKERFSAEFPKEGPSILRIQQVVRGDSAAYFCASSPPDRTGHNYGYTFGSGTRLTVV.

The V call is TRBV7-2, the J call TRBJ2-2; 7 positions match TRBD1. The CDR3 sequence is 15 residues long. The V and J ends lost 5 bases and 3 bases, in that order; junction bases with no gene match: 6. The germline CDR1 and CDR2 sequences are SGHTA and FQGNSA. The CDR3 coding sequence is TGTGCCAGCAGCAACTACAGGGGTTACACCGGGGAGCTGTTTTTT. Its protein is CASSNYRGYTGELFF.

There are many counts of this clone. The chain links TRBV19 to TRBJ1-2, with D perhaps TRBD1 (6 bases). CDR1 and CDR2 from the germline V gene are LNHDA and SQIVND (reference sequence). The germline V and J ends were trimmed by 4 bases and 0 bases, with 12 bases remaining between them. This CDR3 region has 15 residues. CDR3 sequence reads: CASSNRDTSNYGYTF. The CDR3 DNA reads as TGTGCCAGTAGTAATCGGGACACCTCTAACTATGGCTACACCTTC.

The rearrangement links TRBV6-1 to TRBJ1-2; 9 nucleotides agree with TRBD1. This CDR3 has 16 residues. V gave up 2 bases and J gave up 4 bases; unmatched junction bases: 8. The germline CDR1 and CDR2 sequences are MNHNS and SASEGT. Here the CDR3 DNA reads TGTGCCAGCAGTGAAAGGGACAGGGCCCACACCTATGGCTACACCTTC. Translating gives CASSERDRAHTYGYTF.

CDR3 nucleotide sequence: TGTGCCAGCAGCCGGGACAGGGGGCAGAATTCACCCCTCCACTTT. It yields the protein CASSRDRGQNSPLHF. The chain carries TRBV4-2 and TRBJ1-6; 12 nucleotides line up with TRBD1. This CDR3 region has 15 residues. CDR1 is LGHNA and CDR2 is YNFKEQ in the germline V gene. Trimming cost V 4 bases and J 7 bases; bases outside gene matches: 2.

The rearrangement links TRBV5-4 to TRBJ2-2; 11 bases line up with TRBD1. V lost 0 bases and J lost 6; bases outside the gene matches: 7. Germline lookup yields CDR1 SGHNT and CDR2 YYREEE (reference sequence). The length of the CDR3 is 17 residues. The CDR3 reads CASSLVPGQGGSGELFF. The CDR3 coding sequence is TGTGCCAGCAGCTTGGTGCCGGGACAGGGGGGATCCGGGGAGCTGTTTTTT.

The rearrangement uses TRBV30 and TRBJ2-2; unclear D gene. The length of the CDR3 is 12 residues. The germline V and J ends were trimmed by 4 bases and 2 bases, with 5 bases remaining between them. From germline, CDR1 is GTSNPN and CDR2 SVGIG (reference sequence). The CDR3 DNA follows: TGTGCCTGGAATCCAAACACCGGGGAGCTGTTTTTT. Protein: CAWNPNTGELFF.

The V call is TRBV7-3, the J call TRBJ2-5, with 7 bases identical to TRBD2. With 6 bases clipped from V and 4 bases from J, the junction kept 5 bases outside the gene matches. The CDR3 runs 13 residues. The germline CDR1 and CDR2 sequences are SGHTA and FQGTGA. The CDR3 region is CASSHGGGETQYF. The CDR3 nucleotides are TGTGCCAGCAGTCACGGCGGGGGAGAGACCCAGTACTTC.

This chain joins TRBV5-8 and TRBJ1-1, with D perhaps TRBD1 (5 bases). This CDR3 is built from 15 residues. Germline CDR1 SGHTS, CDR2 YDEGEE. Trimming shortened V by 3 bases and J by 4 bases, and 16 bases separated the two germline ends. This chain's CDR3 is CASSSAAGWGTEAFF. Here the CDR3 DNA reads TGTGCCAGCAGCTCCGCTGCAGGGTGGGGCACTGAAGCTTTCTTT.